Following are 25 T cell receptor beta chains from one sample sequenced in a study of blood T cell repertoires in COVID-19. Measured with immunoSEQ multiplex PCR; TCRdb has only the in-frame clones, and not every one. The table shows 450,000 or so clones, with 70% to 90% occurring only once. The sequenced material came from peripheral blood. Source of these receptors: a man between 18 and 35 years old with COVID-19, enrolled during active disease.

V and J are TRBV19 and TRBJ2-2; 8 nucleotides match TRBD2. Germline CDR1 LNHDA, CDR2 SQIVND (reference sequence). CDR3 length equals 16 residues. J lost 3 bases, V lost 5 bases, and 8 bases had no gene match. Here the CDR3 reads CASSWRGGWDTGELFF. The CDR3 nucleotides are TGTGCCAGTAGTTGGCGCGGGGGGTGGGACACCGGGGAGCTGTTTTTT.

The chain has TRBV11-3 and TRBJ2-1; 9 positions match TRBD1. The junction had 5 bases not matched to a gene; V was cut back by 4 bases and J by 4 bases. Germline-derived CDR1 and CDR2 are SGHNT and YENEEA. This CDR3 has 15 residues. The CDR3: CASSSPGQGYNEQFF. In DNA, the CDR3 is TGTGCCAGCAGCTCGCCAGGACAGGGGTACAATGAGCAGTTCTTC.

The J gene is TRBJ1-3, the V gene TRBV6-5, with a weak D call TRBD1 (5 bases). The germline V and J ends were trimmed by 0 bases and 0 bases, with 9 bases remaining between them. The CDR3 sequence is 16 residues long. Germline V gene sequence: CDR1 MNHEY, CDR2 SVGAGI. CDR3 in DNA: TGTGCCAGCAGTTACTCGGGACTAAGCTCTGGAAACACCATATATTTT. Its translation: CASSYSGLSSGNTIYF.

This chain joins TRBV5-1 and TRBJ2-7, with D maybe TRBD2 (5 bases). The CDR3 has 14 amino acids. Germline V gene sequence: CDR1 SGHRS, CDR2 YFSETQ. Trimming removed 0 bases at V and 1 base at J, with 8 bases between. The CDR3 protein is CASSLDGSSYEQYF. The CDR3 DNA reads TGCGCCAGCAGCTTGGATGGGAGTTCCTACGAGCAGTACTTC.

This chain joins TRBV3-1 (or the pseudogene TRBV3-2) and TRBJ2-2; 10 bases fit TRBD1. The V segment lost 2 bases and the J segment 3 bases; nucleotides outside the gene matches: 6. CDR3 length: 17 amino acids. The germline V gene has CDR1 LGHDT and CDR2 YNNKEL (reference sequence). The CDR3: CASSQLGQGEYTGELFF. The DNA for the CDR3 is TGTGCCAGCAGCCAATTAGGACAGGGGGAATACACCGGGGAGCTGTTTTTT.

V is TRBV30 and J is TRBJ1-2, with D possibly TRBD1 on 5 matching bases. Germline CDR1 and CDR2: GTSNPN and SVGIG (reference sequence). With 3 bases removed from V and 0 bases from J, the gap between germline ends came to 20 bases. The CDR3 is 17 residues long. CDR3 nucleotides: TGTGCCTGGAGAAGGGTGTGGCAGGGCCTAACTAACTATGGCTACACCTTC. Protein sequence: CAWRRVWQGLTNYGYTF.

The rearrangement joins TRBV11-3 to TRBJ1-2; no firm D call. Germline CDR1 SGHNT, CDR2 YENEEA. The CDR3 contains 14 residues. V was clipped by 2 bases and J by 5 bases, with 12 bases between them. CDR3 residues: CASSLFRSGYGYTF. CDR3 DNA sequence: TGTGCCAGCAGCTTATTCAGGTCGGGGTATGGCTACACCTTC.

The rearrangement uses TRBV2 and TRBJ1-6; 8 bases fit TRBD1. With V trimmed by 5 bases and J by 6 bases, 6 bases remained unmatched. The CDR3 is made up of 15 amino acids. CDR1 is SNHLY, CDR2 FYNNEI, per germline. CDR3 loop: CASSLLGTGNSPLHF. The CDR3 coding sequence is TGTGCCAGCAGTCTATTGGGGACAGGTAATTCACCCCTCCACTTT.

V gene TRBV18 combines with J gene TRBJ2-6; possible D gene TRBD2, 6 bases. Germline-derived CDR1 and CDR2 are KGHSH and LQKENI. This CDR3 is built from 17 residues. V gave up 1 base and J gave up 0 bases, with 10 bases separating them. This chain's CDR3 is CASSPQVGGSGANVLTF. CDR3 nucleotides: TGTGCCAGCTCACCACAGGTCGGGGGCTCTGGGGCCAACGTCCTGACTTTC.

This rearrangement joins TRBV24-1 to TRBJ2-1, with TRBD2 identical over 7 bases. J gave up 10 bases and V 2 bases, and 10 bases lay outside the gene matches. Germline lookup yields CDR1 KGHDR and CDR2 SFDVKD. CDR3 length: 15 residues. The CDR3 reads CATSDSARTSGEQFF. The CDR3 nucleotides read TGTGCCACCAGTGATTCCGCCCGGACTAGTGGGGAGCAGTTCTTC.

The chain couples TRBV3-1 (or the pseudogene TRBV3-2) to TRBJ2-1, with D possibly matching TRBD2 (6 bases). The CDR3 length is 12 residues. The V and J ends lost 2 bases and 15 bases respectively, with 14 bases between them. The germline gives CDR1 LGHDT, CDR2 YNNKEL (reference sequence). CDR3 sequence (DNA): TGTGCCAGCAGCCAATTAGGGGACTTCCTGTTCTTC. This gives the protein CASSQLGDFLFF.

The rearrangement joins TRBV15 to TRBJ2-1; D possibly corresponds to TRBD2 (5 bases). Germline-derived CDR1 and CDR2 are LNHNV and YYDKDF (reference sequence). V lost 1 base and J 4 bases, leaving 8 bases between the germline ends. The CDR3 has 14 amino acids. CDR3 sequence reads: CATSRVRTYNEQFF. As DNA, the CDR3 is TGTGCCACCAGCAGAGTGAGGACTTACAATGAGCAGTTCTTC. Full variable domain (rest looked up from reference TRBV15 and TRBJ2-1): DAMVIQNPRYQVTQFGKPVTLSCSQTLNHNVMYWYQQKSSQAPKLLFHYYDKDFNNEADTPDNFQSRRPNTSFCFLDIRSPGLGDTAMYLCATSRVRTYNEQFFGPGTRLTVL.

The chain has TRBV2 and TRBJ2-1; perhaps TRBD2 as D (5 bases). The V end lost 8 bases, the J end lost 9 bases, and 11 bases lay between the germline ends. The CDR3 contains 11 residues. Germline V lookup: CDR1 SNHLY, CDR2 FYNNEI. The CDR3 DNA sequence: TGTGCCAGCGGTGGACTGGGTGAGCAGTTCTTC. This encodes CASGGLGEQFF.

This rearrangement joins TRBV6-6 to TRBJ2-5; 8 positions agree with TRBD1. V lost 3 bases and J lost 5; bases outside the gene matches: 8. CDR1 and CDR2 (germline): MNHNY, SVGAGI (reference sequence). CDR3 length equals 15 residues. The CDR3 reads CASSYDRGIGETQYF. The CDR3 DNA reads TGTGCCAGCAGTTATGACAGGGGAATAGGTGAGACCCAGTACTTC.

The chain is built from TRBV5-4 and TRBJ2-3, with 9 nucleotides matching TRBD1. This CDR3 is 15 amino acids long. CDR1 and CDR2 from the germline V gene are SGHNT and YYREEE (reference sequence). Trimming removed 2 bases from V and 3 bases from J; junction bases left unmatched: 4. The CDR3, as DNA: TGTGCCAGCAGCTTCCTCGGACAGGGGACAGATACGCAGTATTTT. Amino acid sequence: CASSFLGQGTDTQYF.

The sample holds one count of this clone. This chain uses TRBV21-1 with TRBJ1-4; the table names TRBD1, a call not compared with the DNA. TRBV21-1 is termed a pseudogene. This CDR3 has 16 amino acids. This CDR3 is CASDLQGGLGIEKLFF. DNA of the CDR3: TGTGCCAGCGACTTGCAGGGGGGCCTGGGGATTGAAAAACTGTTTTTT.

The J gene is TRBJ2-1, the V gene TRBV28, with no clear D. Germline assignment: CDR1 MDHEN and CDR2 SYDVKM. The CDR3 is made up of 16 amino acids. V gave up 4 bases and J gave up 0 bases, with 13 bases separating them. CDR3 loop: CASSSAKPSSYNEQFF. The CDR3 bases are TGTGCCAGCAGTTCCGCTAAACCGAGCTCCTACAATGAGCAGTTCTTC.

Only one count was recorded for this clone. This sequence joins TRBV4-1 and TRBJ1-6; D is undetermined. The germline V and J ends were trimmed by 0 bases and 15 bases, with 18 bases remaining between them. The germline V gene encodes CDR1 MGHRA and CDR2 YSYEKL. The CDR3 extends over 15 amino acids. Here the CDR3 reads CASSQDRASNSGLHF. CDR3 DNA sequence: TGCGCCAGCAGCCAAGATCGGGCTTCTAATAGCGGCCTCCACTTT.

The genes are TRBV19 and TRBJ2-1; 8 positions match TRBD2. V lost 3 bases, J lost 8 bases, and 12 bases stayed unmatched. Germline values: CDR1 LNHDA, CDR2 SQIVND (reference sequence). The CDR3 covers 16 residues. The CDR3 spells CASSINAGGLGDEQFF. CDR3 nucleotide sequence: TGTGCCAGTAGTATTAACGCGGGAGGATTGGGCGATGAGCAGTTCTTC.

The chain combines TRBV30 with TRBJ1-3; D is unclear. Trimming left V 0 bases short and J 6 bases short, with 15 bases between. The CDR3 is 15 residues long. Looked up from germline, CDR1 is GTSNPN and CDR2 is SVGIG (reference sequence). CDR3 sequence: CAWSVPSVLENTIYF. CDR3 nucleotides: TGTGCCTGGAGTGTACCATCGGTTCTTGAAAACACCATATATTTT.

This clone has a handful of counts. The gene calls are TRBV19 and TRBJ1-1, with 7 bases fitting TRBD1. The CDR3 is made up of 17 amino acids. Germline trimming cut 3 bases from V and 2 bases from J; bases unmatched to any gene: 12. Looked up from germline, CDR1 is LNHDA and CDR2 is SQIVND (reference sequence). CDR3 sequence: CASSIGKDRVGNTEAFF. CDR3 in DNA: TGTGCCAGTAGTATTGGGAAAGACAGGGTAGGCAACACTGAAGCTTTCTTT.

In its sample, this clone was seen a few times. This sequence joins TRBV5-1 and TRBJ2-1; possible D gene TRBD1, 5 bases. Trimming left V 2 bases short and J 8 bases short, with 8 bases between. This CDR3 has 12 residues. Germline V gene sequence: CDR1 SGHRS, CDR2 YFSETQ. CDR3 amino acids: CASSFLGDEQFF. The DNA for the CDR3 is TGCGCCAGCAGCTTCCTAGGGGATGAGCAGTTCTTC.

V gene TRBV9 combines with J gene TRBJ1-1; the match to TRBD1 covers 7 bases. V was clipped by 3 bases and J by 1 base; unmatched bases: 3. The CDR3 is 14 residues long. Germline CDR1 and CDR2: SGDLS and YYNGEE. The CDR3 bases are TGTGCCAGCAGCGGACGACAGGGGAACACTGAAGCTTTCTTT. Translation gives CASSGRQGNTEAFF.

The sample holds one count of this clone. This rearrangement joins TRBV2 to TRBJ2-3; unclear D gene. The germline gives CDR1 SNHLY, CDR2 FYNNEI. Between the trimmed V and J ends, which lost 10 bases and 1 base, there was a span of 18 bases. The CDR3 is 15 residues long. CDR3 sequence (DNA): TGTGCCACCATTCCATCCAGAATTGGCACAGATACGCAGTATTTT. Translating it yields CATIPSRIGTDTQYF.

J is TRBJ2-7 and V is TRBV25-1, with D tentatively TRBD2 (6 bases). The CDR3 loop spans 12 amino acids. Trimming took 3 bases from V and 7 from J, leaving 10 bases between them. The germline V gene has CDR1 MGHDK and CDR2 SYGVNS. The CDR3 DNA reads TGTGCCAGCAGTGAGACTAGGGGTGAGCAGTACTTC. It yields the protein CASSETRGEQYF.